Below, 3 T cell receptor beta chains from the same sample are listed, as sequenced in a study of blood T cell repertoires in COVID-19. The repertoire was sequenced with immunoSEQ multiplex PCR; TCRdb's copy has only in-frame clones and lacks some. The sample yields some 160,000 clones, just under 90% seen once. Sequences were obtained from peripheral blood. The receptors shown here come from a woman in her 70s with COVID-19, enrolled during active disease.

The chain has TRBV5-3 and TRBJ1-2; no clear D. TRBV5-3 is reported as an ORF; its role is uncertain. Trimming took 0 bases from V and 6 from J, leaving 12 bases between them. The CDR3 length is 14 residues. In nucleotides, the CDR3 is TGTGCCAGAAGCTTGGGGGTTGGACTGGATGGCTACACCTTC. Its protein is CARSLGVGLDGYTF.

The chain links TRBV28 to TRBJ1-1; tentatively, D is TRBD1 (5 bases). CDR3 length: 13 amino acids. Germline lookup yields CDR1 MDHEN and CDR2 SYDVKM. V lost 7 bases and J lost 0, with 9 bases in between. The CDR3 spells CASTRDMNTEAFF. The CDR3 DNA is TGTGCCAGCACCAGGGATATGAACACTGAAGCTTTCTTT. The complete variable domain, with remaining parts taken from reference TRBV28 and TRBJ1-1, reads DVKVTQSSRYLVKRTGEKVFLECVQDMDHENMFWYRQDPGLGLRLIYFSYDVKMKEKGDIPEGYSVSREKKERFSLILESASTNQTSMYLCASTRDMNTEAFFGQGTRLTVV.

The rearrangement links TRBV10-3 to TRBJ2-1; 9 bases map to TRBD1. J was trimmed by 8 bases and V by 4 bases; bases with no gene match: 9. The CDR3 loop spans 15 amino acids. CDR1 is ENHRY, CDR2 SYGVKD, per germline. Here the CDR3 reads CAISGGQGLRDEQFF. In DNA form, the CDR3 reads TGTGCCATCAGTGGAGGACAGGGGTTGAGGGATGAGCAGTTCTTC.